These 20 T cell receptor beta chains came from one sample sequenced in a study of PD-1 blockade in classical Hodgkin lymphoma. Time point in this sample: cycle 4 day 1 (C4D1), after more than 5 weeks of nivolumab. Autologous stem cell transplantation was followed by relapse in every patient, and brentuximab vedotin exposure varied. Some clones are missing from TCRdb's copy, which holds only in-frame ones; the method was immunoSEQ multiplex PCR. Seen here are roughly 96,000 clones, roughly 91% observed once, and the top ten hold roughly 2%. The input for sequencing was peripheral blood mononuclear cells (PBMCs), taken before the fourth cycle of nivolumab. All receptors come from a human donor with classical Hodgkin lymphoma.

This chain joins TRBV5-1 and TRBJ1-1, with unresolved D. The CDR3 extends over 13 amino acids. V dropped 3 bases and J dropped 3 bases, with 9 bases sitting between them. CDR1 and CDR2 from the germline V gene are SGHRS and YFSETQ. This CDR3 is CASSWGGDTEAFF. In DNA, the CDR3 is TGCGCCAGCAGCTGGGGTGGGGACACTGAAGCTTTCTTT.

Only one count was recorded for this clone. This chain connects TRBV6-5 to TRBJ2-7, with TRBD2 matching over 12 bases. V lost 6 bases and J lost 3; bases outside the gene matches: 3. There are 14 residues in the CDR3. Germline loops: CDR1 MNHEY, CDR2 SVGAGI. CDR3 DNA sequence: TGTGCCAGCAGGCGGACTAGCGGGATCTACGAGCAGTACTTC. Its protein product is CASRRTSGIYEQYF.

The chain uses TRBV7-8 and TRBJ2-7, with D possibly being TRBD2 (6 bases). Germline CDR1 reads SGHVS; CDR2 reads FQNEAQ. The CDR3 is 15 residues long. The V end was cut by 2 bases, the J end by 2 bases, with 13 bases between. The CDR3 DNA follows: TGTGCCAGCAGCTTATTCCCGGGAGTCCCCTACGAGCAGTACTTC. As protein: CASSLFPGVPYEQYF.

The V and J genes are TRBV27 and TRBJ1-5; D unclear. This CDR3 contains 14 residues. Trimming cost V 2 bases and J 0 bases, with 5 bases left between them. In germline, CDR1 is MNHEY, CDR2 SMNVEV (reference sequence). In DNA, the CDR3 is TGTGCCAGCAGTTTAGCTCATAGCAATCAGCCCCAGCATTTT. Encoded protein: CASSLAHSNQPQHF.

This clone was detected only once. The CDR3 DNA is TGTGCCTGGAGTGTACGGGGGGTGTGGATTACTGAAGCTTTCTTT. Translation gives CAWSVRGVWITEAFF. The chain recombines TRBV30 with TRBJ1-1; a weak D match, TRBD1 (5 bases). The V gene's germline CDR1 is GTSNPN and CDR2 SVGIG (reference sequence). V gave up 0 bases and J gave up 5 bases, with 16 bases separating them. This CDR3 has 15 amino acids.

The chain couples TRBV5-1 to TRBJ2-5, with TRBD1 matching 9 bases. Trimming took 0 bases from V and 5 from J; bases not matched to a gene: 8. The CDR3 covers 16 residues. Germline CDR1 is SGHRS and CDR2 is YFSETQ. The CDR3 loop is CASSLGDRAVLETQYF. In DNA form, the CDR3 reads TGCGCCAGCAGCTTGGGGGACAGGGCCGTTCTGGAGACCCAGTACTTC. Looking up the rest from reference TRBV5-1 and TRBJ2-5 gives the full variable domain: KAGVTQTPRYLIKTRGQQVTLSCSPISGHRSVSWYQQTPGQGLQFLFEYFSETQRNKGNFPGRFSGRQFSNSRSEMNVSTLELGDSALYLCASSLGDRAVLETQYFGPGTRLLVL.

The J gene is TRBJ2-5, the V gene TRBV5-1; 9 bases line up with TRBD2. This CDR3 has 15 amino acids. Losses at the gene ends were 4 bases for V and 2 bases for J; bases not matched to a gene: 6. Germline CDR1 SGHRS, CDR2 YFSETQ. This chain's CDR3 is CASSLLTSGQETQYF. The DNA for the CDR3 is TGCGCCAGCAGCCTCCTGACTAGCGGACAAGAGACCCAGTACTTC.

V usage is TRBV4-1 and J usage is TRBJ1-1; D unresolved. The CDR3 has 16 residues. Germline CDR1 MGHRA, CDR2 YSYEKL. V gave up 1 base and J gave up 3 bases, with 15 bases separating them. In DNA form, the CDR3 reads TGCGCCAGCAGCCAAGTCGGTCGCGGGGATTACACTGAAGCTTTCTTT. It encodes CASSQVGRGDYTEAFF.

This clone was found a few times. DNA of the CDR3: TGTGCCAGCAGTCCCCGGGACAGGAATCAGCCCCAGCATTTT. Translated: CASSPRDRNQPQHF. The chain combines TRBV6-5 with TRBJ1-5, with 8 positions matching TRBD1. Germline-derived CDR1 and CDR2 are MNHEY and SVGAGI. This CDR3 comprises 14 residues. V dropped 5 bases and J dropped 4; count of bases not matched to a gene: 4.

The V gene is TRBV19, the J gene TRBJ1-4; 9 nucleotides line up with TRBD1. Trimming cost V 5 bases and J 7 bases; bases outside gene matches: 5. The germline CDR1 and CDR2 sequences are LNHDA and SQIVND (reference sequence). The CDR3 extends over 14 amino acids. Here the CDR3 DNA reads TGTGCCAGTAGTTCCGGGACAGGGAGTGAAAAACTGTTTTTT. Translation: CASSSGTGSEKLFF.

V usage is TRBV30 and J usage is TRBJ2-6; D perhaps matches TRBD1 (6 bases). This CDR3 comprises 16 residues. Trimming removed 7 bases at V and 4 bases at J, with 20 bases between. CDR1 and CDR2 from the germline V gene are GTSNPN and SVGIG (reference sequence). The CDR3 nucleotides read TGTGCCTCCCCGGGTTGGGGGCTCGTGGGGGCCAACGTCCTGACTTTC. This codes for CASPGWGLVGANVLTF.

The chain couples TRBV12-5 to TRBJ2-7; a weak D match, TRBD2 (6 bases). Germline loops: CDR1 LGHNT, CDR2 FRNRAP. The CDR3 totals 16 residues. V shed 0 bases and J shed 2 bases, with 14 bases lying between them. In DNA form, the CDR3 reads TGTGCTAGTGGTTTGGTACGGAGGGAAATACCCTACGAGCAGTACTTC. This codes for CASGLVRREIPYEQYF.

The CDR3 protein is CASTGLSTDTQYF. CDR3 DNA sequence: TGTGCCAGCACCGGACTTAGCACAGATACGCAGTATTTT. The rearrangement links TRBV9 to TRBJ2-3; the D gene is possibly TRBD2 (5 bases). Trimming pared 6 bases from V and 0 bases from J, leaving 8 bases between. Germline loops: CDR1 SGDLS, CDR2 YYNGEE. The CDR3 has 13 amino acids.

This clone was seen a single time. The genes are TRBV5-5 and TRBJ2-3; possible D gene TRBD2, 6 bases. Germline-derived CDR1 and CDR2 are SGHKS and YYEKEE (reference sequence). This CDR3 is 14 amino acids long. V lost 5 bases and J 1 base, leaving 11 bases between the germline ends. In nucleotides, the CDR3 is TGTGCCAGCAGTACCGGGGAGGGCACAGATACGCAGTATTTT. It translates to CASSTGEGTDTQYF.

This sequence joins TRBV28 and TRBJ2-7; 7 bases fit TRBD2. Trimming took 3 bases from V and 2 from J; bases not matched to a gene: 7. The CDR3 has 15 amino acids. The germline V gene has CDR1 MDHEN and CDR2 SYDVKM. CDR3 coding DNA: TGTGCCAGCAGTTTTCGTGTGGGACTAACCTACGAGCAGTACTTC. Translating it yields CASSFRVGLTYEQYF.

V is TRBV27 and J is TRBJ2-1, with a possible D match to TRBD1 (6 bases). This CDR3 has 15 residues. Trimming took off 6 bases at V and 2 bases at J, with 14 bases between the two ends. The germline gives CDR1 MNHEY, CDR2 SMNVEV (reference sequence). CDR3 loop: CASSNRERAYNEQFF. CDR3 nucleotides: TGTGCCAGCAGCAACAGGGAGCGCGCCTACAATGAGCAGTTCTTC.

The chain carries TRBV5-1 and TRBJ2-3, with TRBD2 identical over 15 bases. CDR1 is SGHRS and CDR2 is YFSETQ in the germline V gene. The ends lost 4 bases at V and 1 base at J; junction bases unmatched: 7. The CDR3 runs to 18 residues. The chain's CDR3 is CASSIGLAGGRGTDTQYF. DNA for the CDR3: TGCGCCAGCAGCATTGGACTAGCGGGAGGGCGTGGCACAGATACGCAGTATTTT.

The chain's CDR3 is CASGFAETQYF. CDR3 DNA: TGTGCCAGTGGATTCGCGGAGACCCAGTACTTC. V usage is TRBV19 and J usage is TRBJ2-5; D gene uncertain. CDR1 is LNHDA and CDR2 is SQIVND in the germline V gene (reference sequence). The germline V and J ends were trimmed by 8 bases and 5 bases, with 9 bases remaining between them. This CDR3 is built from 11 residues.

The chain links TRBV28 to TRBJ2-5, with TRBD2 matching 7 bases. J gave up 4 bases and V 8 bases, and 10 bases lay outside the gene matches. Germline V lookup: CDR1 MDHEN, CDR2 SYDVKM. The CDR3 is made up of 14 amino acids. The CDR3 DNA sequence: TGTGCCAGCGGTCCCAGCGGGAAGGGAGAGACCCAGTACTTC. It translates to CASGPSGKGETQYF.

V gene TRBV14 combines with J gene TRBJ1-1; D unresolved. Per germline, CDR1 SGHDN and CDR2 FVKESK. With 0 bases removed from V and 9 bases from J, the gap between germline ends came to 11 bases. This CDR3 has 13 residues. The DNA of the CDR3 is TGTGCCAGCAGCCAAGATCCCAGGACCAAAGCTTTCTTT. This gives the protein CASSQDPRTKAFF.